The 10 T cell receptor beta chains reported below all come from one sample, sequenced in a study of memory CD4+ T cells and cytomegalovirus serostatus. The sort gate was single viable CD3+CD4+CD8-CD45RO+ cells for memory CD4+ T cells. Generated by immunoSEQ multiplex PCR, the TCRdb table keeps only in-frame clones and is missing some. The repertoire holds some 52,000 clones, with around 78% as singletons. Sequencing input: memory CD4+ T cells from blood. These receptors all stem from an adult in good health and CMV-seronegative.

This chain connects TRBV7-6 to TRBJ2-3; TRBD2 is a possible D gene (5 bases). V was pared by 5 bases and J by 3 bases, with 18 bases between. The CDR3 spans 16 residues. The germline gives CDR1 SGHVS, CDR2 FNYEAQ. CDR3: CASSEWRFGDTDTQYF. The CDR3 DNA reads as TGTGCCAGCAGCGAGTGGAGGTTTGGGGATACAGATACGCAGTATTTT.

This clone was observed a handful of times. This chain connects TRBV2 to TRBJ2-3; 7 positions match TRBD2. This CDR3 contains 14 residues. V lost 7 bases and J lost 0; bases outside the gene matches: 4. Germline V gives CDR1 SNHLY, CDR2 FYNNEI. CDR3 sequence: CASNVGGSTDTQYF. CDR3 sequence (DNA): TGTGCCAGCAACGTCGGGGGGAGCACAGATACGCAGTATTTT. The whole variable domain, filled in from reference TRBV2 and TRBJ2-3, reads EPEVTQTPSHQVTQMGQEVILRCVPISNHLYFYWYRQILGQKVEFLVSFYNNEISEKSEIFDDQFSVERPDGSNFTLKIRSTKLEDSAMYFCASNVGGSTDTQYFGPGTRLTVL.

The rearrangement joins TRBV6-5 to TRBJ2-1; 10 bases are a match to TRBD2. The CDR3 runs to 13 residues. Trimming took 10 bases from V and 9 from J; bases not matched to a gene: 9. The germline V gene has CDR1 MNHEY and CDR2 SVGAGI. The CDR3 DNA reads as TGTGCCACGGGACTAGCGTCATCCACTGAGCAGTTCTTC. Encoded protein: CATGLASSTEQFF.

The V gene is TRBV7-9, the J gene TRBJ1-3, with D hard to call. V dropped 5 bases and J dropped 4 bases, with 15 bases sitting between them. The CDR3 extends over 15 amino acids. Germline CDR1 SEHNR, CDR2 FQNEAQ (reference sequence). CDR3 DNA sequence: TGTGCCAGCAGCCCAAAGTGGCGTGAAGGAAACACCATATATTTT. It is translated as CASSPKWREGNTIYF.

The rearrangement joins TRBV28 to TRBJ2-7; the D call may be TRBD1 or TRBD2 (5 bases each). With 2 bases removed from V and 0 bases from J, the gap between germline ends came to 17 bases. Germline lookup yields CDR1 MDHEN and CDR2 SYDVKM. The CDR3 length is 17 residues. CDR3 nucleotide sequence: TGTGCCAGCAGTTTAGACGGGGCCTCCCAAGGCTCCTACGAGCAGTACTTC. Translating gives CASSLDGASQGSYEQYF.

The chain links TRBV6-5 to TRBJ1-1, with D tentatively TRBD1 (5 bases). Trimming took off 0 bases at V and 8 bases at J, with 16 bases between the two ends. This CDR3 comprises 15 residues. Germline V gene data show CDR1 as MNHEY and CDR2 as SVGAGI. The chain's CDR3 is CASSYSRGNTREAFF. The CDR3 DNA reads TGTGCCAGCAGTTACTCGAGGGGTAATACGCGGGAAGCTTTCTTT.

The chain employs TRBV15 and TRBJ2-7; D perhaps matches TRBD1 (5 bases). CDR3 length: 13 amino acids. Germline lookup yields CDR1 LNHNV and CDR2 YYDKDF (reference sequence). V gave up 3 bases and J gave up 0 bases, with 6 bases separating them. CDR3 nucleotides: TGTGCCACCAGCAGGGACACCTCCTACGAGCAGTACTTC. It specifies CATSRDTSYEQYF.

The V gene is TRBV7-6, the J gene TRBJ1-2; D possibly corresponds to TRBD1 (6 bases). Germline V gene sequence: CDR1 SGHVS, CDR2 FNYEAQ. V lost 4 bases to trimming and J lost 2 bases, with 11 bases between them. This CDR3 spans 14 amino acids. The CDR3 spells CASSSRGANYGYTF. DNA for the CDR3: TGTGCCAGCAGCTCTAGGGGGGCCAACTATGGCTACACCTTC.

The CDR3: CASSVGFLGYTF. The CDR3 DNA reads TGTGCCAGCAGCGTAGGCTTTCTGGGCTACACCTTC. V and J are TRBV9 and TRBJ1-2; D unclear. V was trimmed by 0 bases and J by 8 bases, leaving 8 bases between them. There are 12 residues in the CDR3. Germline-derived CDR1 and CDR2 are SGDLS and YYNGEE.

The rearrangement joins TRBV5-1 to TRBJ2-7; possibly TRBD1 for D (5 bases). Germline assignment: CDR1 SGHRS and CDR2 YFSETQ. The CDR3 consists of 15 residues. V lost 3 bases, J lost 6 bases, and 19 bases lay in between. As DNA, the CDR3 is TGCGCCAGCAGCTGGGGCCTGGACCAAAATTCCGAGCAGTACTTC. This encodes CASSWGLDQNSEQYF.